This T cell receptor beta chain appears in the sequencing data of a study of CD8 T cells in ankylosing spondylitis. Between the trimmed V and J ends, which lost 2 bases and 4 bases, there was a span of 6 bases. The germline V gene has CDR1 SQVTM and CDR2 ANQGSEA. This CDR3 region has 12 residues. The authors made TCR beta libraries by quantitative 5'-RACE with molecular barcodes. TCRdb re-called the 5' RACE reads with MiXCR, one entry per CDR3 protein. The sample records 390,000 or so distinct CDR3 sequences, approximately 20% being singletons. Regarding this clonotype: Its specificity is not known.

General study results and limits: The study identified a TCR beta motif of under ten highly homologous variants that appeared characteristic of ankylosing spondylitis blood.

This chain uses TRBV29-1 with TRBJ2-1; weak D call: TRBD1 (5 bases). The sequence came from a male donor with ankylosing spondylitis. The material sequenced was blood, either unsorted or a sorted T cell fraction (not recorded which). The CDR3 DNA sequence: TGCAGCGTTGAACAGGGATACAATGAGCAGTTCTTC. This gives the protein CSVEQGYNEQFF.